The entry below describes one T cell receptor beta chain. The CDR3 is 15 amino acids. Germline lookup yields CDR1 KGHSH and CDR2 LQKENI. Unmatched junction bases numbered 5, after V lost 1 base and J lost 2 bases. These data originate in a study of blood T cell repertoires in COVID-19. The wider study: Acute-phase and convalescent COVID-19 samples originated in the United States, Italy and Spain. Sources were T cells, B-cell-depleted T cells, or PBMCs; the material itself was cDNA or gDNA.

Participants were placed into cohorts based on the clinical history they reported. In the study's own analysis: Estimated nucleated cell counts came from reference gene primer amplification. Measured with immunoSEQ multiplex PCR; TCRdb has only the in-frame clones, and not every one. V and J calls plus clone size are reproduced from that table; the DNA served to infer D and trimming. The sample carries about 240,000 clones, 86% recorded once. The chain has TRBV18 and TRBJ2-7; TRBD1 aligns across 7 bases. Sequencing was done on a sample of PBMCs or T cells enriched from blood (not recorded which). The sequence was collected from a woman in her thirties or forties with acute COVID-19. CDR3 in DNA: TGTGCCAGCTCACCACGACTCCAGGGGGCCTACGAGCAGTACTTC. This codes for CASSPRLQGAYEQYF. Full variable domain (rest looked up from reference TRBV18 and TRBJ2-7): NAGVMQNPRHLVRRRGQEARLRCSPMKGHSHVYWYRQLPEEGLKFMVYLQKENIIDESGMPKERFSAEFPKEGPSILRIQQVVRGDSAAYFCASSPRLQGAYEQYFGPGTRLTVT.